This note documents a single T cell receptor beta chain sequence. The sequenced fragment ends 3 residues before the CDR3 boundary, so the rest is inferred from the germline J gene. TCR beta CDR3 amplified by multiplex PCR from approximately 1,100 ng genomic DNA. Using immunoSEQ multiplex PCR, the repertoire was profiled, and TCRdb retains in-frame clones only, with some absent. The sample totals some 16,000 clones. V was pared by 3 bases and J by 2 bases, with 8 bases between. Germline V lookup: CDR1 LNHNV, CDR2 YYDKDF (reference sequence). The CDR3 has 13 residues. The data are from a study of T cells in women clearing cervical HPV infection.

The sample taken for sequencing was blood buffy coat. The chain has TRBV15 and TRBJ2-7, with D uncertain. This receptor was identified in a woman aged 18-69 years with a cervical HPV16 infection that either progressed to CIN3+ or cleared (not recorded which). Incomplete CDR3 DNA: TGTGCCACCAGCAGCCCGGTCACCTACGAG. It specifies CATSSPVTYE. The whole CDR3 is CATSSPVTYEQYF.